In this sample, the clone carrying this TCR beta chain turned up a few times. What it binds is not known. Unique molecular identifiers were affixed to single, distinct cDNA molecules. TCRdb ran MiXCR on the 5' RACE reads and lists one entry per CDR3 protein. The data contain tens of thousands of distinct CDR3 sequences, 8% to 8.5% of them singletons. This entry is derived from a study of early T cells in non-severe SARS-CoV-2 infection. Study-wide background: With bulk RNA from unsorted whole blood as input, sequencing yielded unpaired chains.

Study observations and caveats: Sequences matched to VDJdb favored anti-spike CD8 responses, while private and CD4 specificities were missed.

Germline V gene data show CDR1 as MGHRA and CDR2 as YSYEKL. This CDR3 has 16 residues. Trimming removed 0 bases from V and 3 bases from J, with 15 bases in between. The TCR sequence derives from an adult who was a healthcare worker with PCR-confirmed SARS-CoV-2 infection or an uninfected control (not recorded which). The sample consisted of whole blood. This chain links TRBV4-1 with TRBJ2-7, with a tentative D call TRBD2 (6 bases). In DNA form, the CDR3 reads TGCGCCAGCAGCCAAGATTATGCCAGGGACTTCTACGAGCAGTACTTC. The encoded protein is CASSQDYARDFYEQYF.